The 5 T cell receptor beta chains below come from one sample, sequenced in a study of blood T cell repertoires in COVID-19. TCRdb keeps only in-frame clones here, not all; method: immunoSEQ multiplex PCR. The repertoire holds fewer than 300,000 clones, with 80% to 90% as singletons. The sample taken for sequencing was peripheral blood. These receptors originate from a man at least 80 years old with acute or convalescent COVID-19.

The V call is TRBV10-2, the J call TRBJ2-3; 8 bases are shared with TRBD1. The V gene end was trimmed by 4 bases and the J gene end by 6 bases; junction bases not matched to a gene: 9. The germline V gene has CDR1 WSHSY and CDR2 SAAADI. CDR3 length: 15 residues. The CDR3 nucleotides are TGCGCCAGCAGTGCCCTGACAGGGGCTGGGGATACGCAGTATTTT. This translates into CASSALTGAGDTQYF.

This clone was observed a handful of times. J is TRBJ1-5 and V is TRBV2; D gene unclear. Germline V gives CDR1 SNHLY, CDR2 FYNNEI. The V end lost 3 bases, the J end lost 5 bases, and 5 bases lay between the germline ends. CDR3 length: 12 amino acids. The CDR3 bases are TGTGCCAGCAGTGAGCGGGATCAGCCCCAGCATTTT. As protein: CASSERDQPQHF.

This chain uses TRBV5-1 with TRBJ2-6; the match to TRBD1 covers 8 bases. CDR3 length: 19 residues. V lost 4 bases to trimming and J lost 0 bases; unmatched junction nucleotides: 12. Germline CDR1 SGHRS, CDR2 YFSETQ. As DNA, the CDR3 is TGCGCCAGCAGCACCGCTGGAGGACAGGGCCTCTCTGGGGCCAACGTCCTGACTTTC. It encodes CASSTAGGQGLSGANVLTF.

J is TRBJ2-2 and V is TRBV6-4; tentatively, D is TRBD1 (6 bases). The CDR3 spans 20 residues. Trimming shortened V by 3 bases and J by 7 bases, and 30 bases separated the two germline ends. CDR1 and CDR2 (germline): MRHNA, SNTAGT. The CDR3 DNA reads TGTGCCAGCAGTGATCTGAGAGTCAACAGGGACCCCCACTCGGGCGGGGAGCTGTTTTTT. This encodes CASSDLRVNRDPHSGGELFF.

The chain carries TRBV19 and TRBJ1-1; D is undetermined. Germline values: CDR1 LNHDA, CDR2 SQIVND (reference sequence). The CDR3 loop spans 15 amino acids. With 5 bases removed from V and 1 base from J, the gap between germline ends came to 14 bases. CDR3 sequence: CASSPQWLGNTEAFF. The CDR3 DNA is TGTGCCAGTAGTCCCCAATGGCTTGGGAACACTGAAGCTTTCTTT.